The rows below give T cell receptor beta chains drawn from one sample of a study of blood T cell repertoires in COVID-19. Sequencing was performed with immunoSEQ multiplex PCR; in TCRdb, only in-frame clones are kept and a portion is missing. The sample shows 65,000 to 85,000 clones, approximately 82% of them seen only once. Input material: peripheral blood. The receptors originated from a man in his forties or fifties with active COVID-19. Each CDR3 is given with its conserved first and last residue. The order of the fields is clone size, D gene, J gene, V gene, CDR3 DNA, CDR3 protein. A D gene is named only where the DNA matches it firmly. The size entry is marked missing in some rows and otherwise reads once, few, many or a size class.

>-|-|TRBJ2-7|TRBV3-1/TRBV3-2
TGTGCCAGCAGCCATTCGAGGGCGAAGCAGTACTTC
CASSHSRAKQYF
>once|TRBD1|TRBJ1-3|TRBV5-4
TGTGCCAGCAGCGTTACCGGGACAGAAGGAAACACCATATATTTT
CASSVTGTEGNTIYF
>few|-|TRBJ1-2|TRBV7-9
TGTGCCAGCAGCCCCTACGGGAACTATGGCTACACCTTC
CASSPYGNYGYTF
>-|-|TRBJ1-5|TRBV30
TGTGCCTGGAGTGGAGGCCGGGGATCAGGCTCGACCCAGCATTTT
CAWSGGRGSGSTQHF
>-|-|TRBJ2-5|TRBV28
TGTGCCAGCAGTTTATATCAGCAAGAGACCCAGTACTTC
CASSLYQQETQYF
>-|-|TRBJ2-2|TRBV7-8
TGTGCCAGCAGCCAACATGGGGGCTCAAGGACCGGGGAGCTGTTTTTT
CASSQHGGSRTGELFF
>-|-|TRBJ1-6|TRBV7-2
TGTGCCAGCGGCCTCAAGGGGACTCGGAGTTCACCCCTCCACTTT
CASGLKGTRSSPLHF
>-|TRBD2|TRBJ2-7|TRBV20-1
TGCAGTGCTCCGAGGGGAGGGGAGCAGTACTTC
CSAPRGGEQYF
>few|-|TRBJ2-2|TRBV7-2
TGTGCCAGCAGCCCCCAGGGGGAGCTGTTTTTT
CASSPQGELFF
>-|TRBD1|TRBJ1-1|TRBV5-1
TGCGCCAGCAGCGGTATCGGACAGGGGGCGACTCAGAACACTGAAGCTTTCTTT
CASSGIGQGATQNTEAFF
>once|-|TRBJ2-5|TRBV12-3/TRBV12-4
TGTGCCAGCAGTTTTTTTGGGGGGGAGACCCAGTACTTC
CASSFFGGETQYF
>-|-|TRBJ1-6|TRBV5-1
TGCGCCAGCAGCCCGGGAGTCGACTCACCCCTCCACTTT
CASSPGVDSPLHF
>-|TRBD1|TRBJ2-1|TRBV6-5
TGTGCCACCAGGAGAACAGGGGGTAGCTACAATGAGCAGTTCTTC
CATRRTGGSYNEQFF
>-|-|TRBJ2-1|TRBV16
TGTGCCAGCAGCCAATCCCCGGGGAGGCATGAGCAGTTCTTC
CASSQSPGRHEQFF
>-|-|TRBJ1-2|TRBV4-2
TGTGCCAGCAGCCAAGATTGGCGGGTGATGGCTGGCTACACCTTC
CASSQDWRVMAGYTF